A selection of T cell receptor beta chains follows, all from one sample in a study of shared clonotypes between healthy human individuals. The protocol was immunoSEQ multiplex PCR, while the TCRdb copy is restricted to in-frame clones and leaves out a portion. The sample shows about 2.3 million clones, just under 95% of them seen only once. Sample: naive CD4+ T cells from PBMCs. The receptor source for this set is a man between 18 and 29 years old in good health. Some clones in this sample may be carry-over from other donors' samples. The conserved cysteine and the conserved F or W are not part of the CDR3 here.

v_gene,CDR3aa
TRBV18,ASSLVQADTDTQY
TRBV7-8,ASSTYAVASTGELF
TRBV5-4,ASSLGDGTIYGYT
TRBV5-1,ASSTQGFGETQY
TRBV29-1,SADRGGTEAF
TRBV6-6,ASSGQSYEQY
TRBV9,ASSVTTNANTGELF
TRBV28,ASSLHYRDFWLY
TRBV7-9,ASSLSFGVQGTDTQY
TRBV5-1,ASSSYSGNSYNEQF
TRBV7-3,ASSPGFTDTQY
TRBV27,ASSRRDRQETQY
TRBV2,ASRRTFIETTNEKLF
TRBV6-1,ASSVVGTLNEKLF
TRBV6-5,ASRMGQGSYEQY
TRBV5-1,ASSLAEAYSYNEQF
TRBV19,ASSIGDSYGYT
TRBV28,ASQGAWGEKLF
TRBV27,ASSLSWTGNTIY
TRBV6-6,ASTQGPNSQH
TRBV19,ASLGGFSGANVLT
TRBV7-2,ASSSPTSGSWGWNEQY
TRBV5-1,ASRDTVNTEAF
TRBV10-3,AISEGSPETQY
TRBV18,ASSPVAGDYEQY
TRBV27,ASSLGAISYDEQY
TRBV5-1,ATAGTGDFETQY
TRBV7-2,ASSLVTDRFTEAF
TRBV6-6,ASRGQGGEQF
TRBV5-1,ASSLDGARGQPQH
TRBV2,ASSADRNPSYEQY
TRBV28,ASSLLSYKDKDTEAF
TRBV7-9,ASSLALEATEQF
TRBV14,ASSERTQGLPSYGYT
TRBV6-1,ASSGRRGEQY
TRBV7-3,ASSLTHSSGMSETQY
TRBV29-1,SVHRVLAPEQF
TRBV5-6,ASSLGGTSSYEQY
TRBV28,ASSTPGSYEQY
TRBV15,ATSPVWTGSKNIQY
TRBV29-1,SVRHPNTEAF
TRBV7-9,ASSSGTGLYEQY
TRBV5-1,ASCRGGLMSYEQY
TRBV29-1,SVDRGLSEAF
TRBV25-1,ASSAPGKGGGNSPLH
TRBV5-4,ASARAGGPNEQY
TRBV7-3,ASSLLNTGELF
TRBV28,ASSSNPGTGKEKLF
TRBV27,ASSFGKNTEAF
TRBV7-6,ASSLEVAGGFEQY
TRBV28,ASLGLAGVVGELF
TRBV23-1,ASSHREETKNIQY
TRBV20-1,SLRRGYEQY
TRBV15,ATSRGGAGISGYT
TRBV19,ASTTPGAFNTEAF